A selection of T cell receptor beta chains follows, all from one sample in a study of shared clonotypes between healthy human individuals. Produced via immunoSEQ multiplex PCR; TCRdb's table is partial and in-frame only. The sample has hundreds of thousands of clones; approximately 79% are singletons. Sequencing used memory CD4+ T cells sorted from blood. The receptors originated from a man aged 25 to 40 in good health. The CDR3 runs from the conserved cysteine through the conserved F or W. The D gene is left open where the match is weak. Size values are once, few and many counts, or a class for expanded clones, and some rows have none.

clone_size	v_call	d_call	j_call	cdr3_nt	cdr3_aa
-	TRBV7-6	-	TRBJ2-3	TGTGCCAGCAGCCTAGACCCGGGAGAGGAAAGGCAGTATTTT	CASSLDPGEERQYF
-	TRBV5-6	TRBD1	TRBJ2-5	TGTGCCAGCAGCTCGGGACAGGGGGCGGGAGAGACCCAGTACTTC	CASSSGQGAGETQYF
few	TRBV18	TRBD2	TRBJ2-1	TGTGCCAGCTCACCGAACGTCACTAGCGGGAGAATGTTTGAGCAGTTCTTC	CASSPNVTSGRMFEQFF
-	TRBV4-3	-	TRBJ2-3	TGCGCCAGCAGCCAAGATCTTGGGCAAGAGGGCACAGATACGCAGTATTTT	CASSQDLGQEGTDTQYF
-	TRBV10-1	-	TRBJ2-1	TGCGCCAGCAGTGACCCCCCCTACAATGAGCAGTTCTTC	CASSDPPYNEQFF
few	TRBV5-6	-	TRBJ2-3	TGTGCCAGCAGCTCGGGGCCTAGGTTAGATACGCAGTATTTT	CASSSGPRLDTQYF
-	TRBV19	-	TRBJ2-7	TGTGCCAGTAGTATAGGAGGGAGTGGCCCCTACGAGCAGTACTTC	CASSIGGSGPYEQYF
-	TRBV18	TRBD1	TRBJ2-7	TGTGCCAGCTCACCGGGACAGGTGCCCTACGAGCAGTACTTC	CASSPGQVPYEQYF
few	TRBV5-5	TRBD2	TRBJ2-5	TGTGCCAGCAGCCCCGGACTAGCGGGAGAGACCCAGTACTTC	CASSPGLAGETQYF
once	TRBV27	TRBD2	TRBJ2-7	TGTGCCAGCAGTTGGACTAGCGGGAGTCGGGAGCAGTACTTC	CASSWTSGSREQYF
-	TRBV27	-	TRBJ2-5	TGTGCCAGCAGTTTCAAGGGGCAAAACCAAGAGACCCAGTACTTC	CASSFKGQNQETQYF
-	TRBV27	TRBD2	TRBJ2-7	TGTGCCAGCAGCGCACGGACTAGCGGGAGATTGCCCTACGAGCAGTACTTC	CASSARTSGRLPYEQYF
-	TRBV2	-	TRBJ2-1	TGTGCCAGCAGGGACAGAGAAGACAATGAGCAGTTCTTC	CASRDREDNEQFF
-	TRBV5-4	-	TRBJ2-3	TGTGCCAGCAGCTTGGACAGACCAGATACGCAGTATTTT	CASSLDRPDTQYF
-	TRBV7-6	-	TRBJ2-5	TGTGCCAGCAGCTTAGCCGGGCCCCAACAGACCCAGTACTTC	CASSLAGPQQTQYF
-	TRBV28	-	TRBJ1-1	TGTGCCAGCATTTGGAACACTGAAGCTTTCTTT	CASIWNTEAFF
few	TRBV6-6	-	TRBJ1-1	TGTGCCAGCAGCCTCACTGAAGCTTTCTTT	CASSLTEAFF
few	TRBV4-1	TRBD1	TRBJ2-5	TGCGCCAGCAGCCAAGAGGGAGCAGGGGGCCGAGAGACCCAGTACTTC	CASSQEGAGGRETQYF
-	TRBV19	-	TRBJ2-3	TGTGCCAGTCAAATAGCGCCAGGTGCTCCAGATACGCAGTATTTT	CASQIAPGAPDTQYF
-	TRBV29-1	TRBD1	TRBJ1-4	TGCAGCGTTGGCGGGACAGCTAATGAAAAACTGTTTTTT	CSVGGTANEKLFF
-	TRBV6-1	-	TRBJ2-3	TGTGCCAGCAGTGAATTGACAGGTTCTAGCACAGATACGCAGTATTTT	CASSELTGSSTDTQYF
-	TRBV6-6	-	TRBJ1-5	TGTGCCAGCAGTTACTCGGATCAGCCCCAGCATTTT	CASSYSDQPQHF
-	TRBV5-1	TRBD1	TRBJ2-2	TGCGCCAGCAGCCACCGACCCGGACAGGGGGGGAACACCGGGGAGCTGTTTTTT	CASSHRPGQGGNTGELFF
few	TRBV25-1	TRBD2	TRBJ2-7	TGTGCCAGCAGTGAAAGGGCTAGCGGGAGGAACGAGCAGTACTTC	CASSERASGRNEQYF
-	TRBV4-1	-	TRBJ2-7	TGCGCCAGCAGCCAGGTCGTCAGACCCTACGAGCAGTACTTC	CASSQVVRPYEQYF
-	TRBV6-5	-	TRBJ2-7	TGTGCCAGCAGTTACGGCAGGGCCATAGTCGAGCAGTACTTC	CASSYGRAIVEQYF